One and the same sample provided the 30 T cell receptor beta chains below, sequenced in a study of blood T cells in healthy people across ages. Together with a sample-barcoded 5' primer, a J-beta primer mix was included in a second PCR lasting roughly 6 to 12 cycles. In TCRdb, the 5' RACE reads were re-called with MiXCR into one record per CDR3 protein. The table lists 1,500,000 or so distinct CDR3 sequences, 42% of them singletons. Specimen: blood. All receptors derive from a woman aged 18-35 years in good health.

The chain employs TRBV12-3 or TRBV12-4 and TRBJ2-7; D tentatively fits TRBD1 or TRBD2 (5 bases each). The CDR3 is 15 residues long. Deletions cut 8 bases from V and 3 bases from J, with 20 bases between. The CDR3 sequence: CASSKEPGTVYEQYF. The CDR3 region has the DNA TGTGCCAGCTCTAAAGAGCCCGGGACCGTCTACGAGCAGTACTTC.

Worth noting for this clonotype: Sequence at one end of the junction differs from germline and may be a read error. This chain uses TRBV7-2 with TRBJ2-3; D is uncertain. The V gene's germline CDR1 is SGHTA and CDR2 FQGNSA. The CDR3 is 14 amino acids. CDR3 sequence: CASSPLTATDAQYF. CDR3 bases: TGTGCCAGCAGCCCACTGACCGCCACAGATGCGCAGTATTTT.

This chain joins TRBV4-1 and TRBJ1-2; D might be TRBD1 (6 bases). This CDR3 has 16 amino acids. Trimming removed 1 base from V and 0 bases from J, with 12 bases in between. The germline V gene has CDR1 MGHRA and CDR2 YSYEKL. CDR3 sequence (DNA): TGCGCCAGCAGCCAAGTATCCAGGGGAACTAACTATGGCTACACCTTC. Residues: CASSQVSRGTNYGYTF.

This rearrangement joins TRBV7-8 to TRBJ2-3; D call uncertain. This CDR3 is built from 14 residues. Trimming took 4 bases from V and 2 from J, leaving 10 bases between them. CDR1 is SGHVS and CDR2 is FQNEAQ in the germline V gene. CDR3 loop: CASSYLTDTDTQYF. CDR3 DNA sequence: TGTGCCAGCAGCTACCTTACGGACACAGATACGCAGTATTTT.

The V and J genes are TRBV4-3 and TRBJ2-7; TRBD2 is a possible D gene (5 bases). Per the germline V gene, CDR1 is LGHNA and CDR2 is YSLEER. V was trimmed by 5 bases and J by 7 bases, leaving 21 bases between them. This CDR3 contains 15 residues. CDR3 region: CASSAVAGPYNEQYF. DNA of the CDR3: TGCGCCAGCAGCGCCGTTGCGGGCCCCTACAATGAGCAGTACTTC.

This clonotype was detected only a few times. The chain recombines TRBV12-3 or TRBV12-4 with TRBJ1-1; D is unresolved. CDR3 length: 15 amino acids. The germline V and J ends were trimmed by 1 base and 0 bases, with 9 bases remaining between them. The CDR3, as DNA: TGTGCCAGCAGTTTAGGACAACTACTGAACACTGAAGCTTTCTTT. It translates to CASSLGQLLNTEAFF.

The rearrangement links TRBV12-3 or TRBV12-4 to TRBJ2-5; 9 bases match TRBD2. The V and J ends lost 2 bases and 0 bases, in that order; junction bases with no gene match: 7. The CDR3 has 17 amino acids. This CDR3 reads CASSLKGLALYQETQYF. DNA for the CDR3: TGTGCCAGCAGTTTAAAAGGACTAGCGTTGTACCAAGAGACCCAGTACTTC.

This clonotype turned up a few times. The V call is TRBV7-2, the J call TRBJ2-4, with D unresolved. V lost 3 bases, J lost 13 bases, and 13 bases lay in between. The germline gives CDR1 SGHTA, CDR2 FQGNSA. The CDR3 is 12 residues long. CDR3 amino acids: CASSLDHLGQYF. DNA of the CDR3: TGTGCCAGCAGCTTGGACCATCTTGGGCAGTACTTC.

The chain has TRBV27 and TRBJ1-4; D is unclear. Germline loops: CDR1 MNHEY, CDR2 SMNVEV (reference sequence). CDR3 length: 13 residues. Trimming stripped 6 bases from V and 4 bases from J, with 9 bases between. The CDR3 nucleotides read TGTGCCAGCAGAAGTGGGCTTAATGAAAAACTGTTTTTT. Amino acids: CASRSGLNEKLFF.

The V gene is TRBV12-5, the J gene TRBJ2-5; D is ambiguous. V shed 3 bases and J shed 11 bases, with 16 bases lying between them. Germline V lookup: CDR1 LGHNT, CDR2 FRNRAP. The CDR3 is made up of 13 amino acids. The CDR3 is CASGLHLEGEQYF. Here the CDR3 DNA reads TGTGCTAGTGGTTTACACCTCGAAGGAGAGCAGTACTTC. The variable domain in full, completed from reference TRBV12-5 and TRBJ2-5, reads DARVTQTPRHKVTEMGQEVTMRCQPILGHNTVFWYRQTMMQGLELLAYFRNRAPLDDSGMPKDRFSAEMPDATLATLKIQPSEPRDSAVYFCASGLHLEGEQYFGPGTRLLVL.

The CDR3 DNA reads TGTGCCAGCAGCCCCCTTTTGGGAAGGGCGAGCTCCTACGAGCAGTACTTC. Amino acid sequence: CASSPLLGRASSYEQYF. The gene calls are TRBV4-2 and TRBJ2-7, with D unresolved. Trimming shortened V by 4 bases and J by 0 bases, and 19 bases separated the two germline ends. This CDR3 has 17 residues. Germline V gene data show CDR1 as LGHNA and CDR2 as YNFKEQ.

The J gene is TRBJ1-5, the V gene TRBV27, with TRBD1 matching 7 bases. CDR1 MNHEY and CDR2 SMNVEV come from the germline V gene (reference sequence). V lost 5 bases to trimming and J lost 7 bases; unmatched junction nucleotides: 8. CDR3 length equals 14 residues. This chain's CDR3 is CASSNRGLGQPQHF. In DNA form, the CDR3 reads TGTGCCAGCAGTAACAGGGGCTTAGGGCAGCCCCAGCATTTT.

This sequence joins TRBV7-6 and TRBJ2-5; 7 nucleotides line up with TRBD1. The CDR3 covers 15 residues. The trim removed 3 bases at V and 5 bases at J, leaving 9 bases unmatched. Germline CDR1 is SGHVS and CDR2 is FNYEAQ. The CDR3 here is CASSFQGGLGETQYF. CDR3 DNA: TGTGCCAGCAGCTTCCAAGGGGGCTTAGGGGAGACCCAGTACTTC.

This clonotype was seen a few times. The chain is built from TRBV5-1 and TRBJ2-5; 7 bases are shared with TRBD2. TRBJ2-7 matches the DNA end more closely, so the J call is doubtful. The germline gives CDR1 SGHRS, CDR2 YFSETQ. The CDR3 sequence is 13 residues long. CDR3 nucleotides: TGCGCCAGCAGCAGGGACTACCCCTACGAGCAGTACTTC. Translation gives CASSRDYPYEQYF.

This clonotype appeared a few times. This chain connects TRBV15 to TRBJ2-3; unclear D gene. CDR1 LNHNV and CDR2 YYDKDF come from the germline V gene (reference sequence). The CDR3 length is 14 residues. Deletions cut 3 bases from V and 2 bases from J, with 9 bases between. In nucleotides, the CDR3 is TGTGCCACCAGCAGGGACCGACCCACAGATACGCAGTATTTT. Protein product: CATSRDRPTDTQYF.

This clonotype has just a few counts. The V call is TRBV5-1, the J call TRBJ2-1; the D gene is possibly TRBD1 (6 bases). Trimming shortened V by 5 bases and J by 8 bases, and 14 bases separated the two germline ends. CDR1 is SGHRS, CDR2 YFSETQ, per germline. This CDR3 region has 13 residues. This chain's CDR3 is CASRLTGMDEQFF. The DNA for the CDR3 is TGCGCCAGCAGATTAACAGGGATGGATGAGCAGTTCTTC. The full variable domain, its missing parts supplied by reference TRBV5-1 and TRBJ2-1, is KAGVTQTPRYLIKTRGQQVTLSCSPISGHRSVSWYQQTPGQGLQFLFEYFSETQRNKGNFPGRFSGRQFSNSRSEMNVSTLELGDSALYLCASRLTGMDEQFFGPGTRLTVL.

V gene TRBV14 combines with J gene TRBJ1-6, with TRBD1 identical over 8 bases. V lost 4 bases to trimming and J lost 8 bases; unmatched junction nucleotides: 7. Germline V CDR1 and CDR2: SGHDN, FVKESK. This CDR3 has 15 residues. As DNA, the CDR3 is TGTGCCAGCAGCCGAGACAGGGGTTGGGATTCACCCCTCCACTTT. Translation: CASSRDRGWDSPLHF. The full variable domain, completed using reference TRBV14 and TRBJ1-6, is EAGVTQFPSHSVIEKGQTVTLRCDPISGHDNLYWYRRVMGKEIKFLLHFVKESKQDESGMPNNRFLAERTGGTYSTLKVQPAELEDSGVYFCASSRDRGWDSPLHFGNGTRLTVT.

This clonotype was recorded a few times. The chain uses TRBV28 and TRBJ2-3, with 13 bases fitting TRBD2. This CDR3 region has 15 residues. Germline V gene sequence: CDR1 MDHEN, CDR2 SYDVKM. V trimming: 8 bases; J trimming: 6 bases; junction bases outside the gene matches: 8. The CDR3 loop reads CASLTSGRYFDTQYF. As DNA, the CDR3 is TGTGCCAGCCTGACTAGCGGGAGGTATTTTGATACGCAGTATTTT.

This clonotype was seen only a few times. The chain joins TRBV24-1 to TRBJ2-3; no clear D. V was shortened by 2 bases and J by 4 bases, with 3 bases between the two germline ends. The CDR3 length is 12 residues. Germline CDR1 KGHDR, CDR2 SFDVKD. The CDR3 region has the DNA TGTGCCACCAGTGATTCGGCAGATACGCAGTATTTT. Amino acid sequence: CATSDSADTQYF.

The CDR3 here is CASSVTGGASIHGYTF. CDR3 DNA sequence: TGTGCCAGCAGCGTAACAGGGGGCGCATCAATCCATGGCTACACCTTC. This sequence joins TRBV9 and TRBJ1-2, with 9 bases fitting TRBD1. This CDR3 contains 16 residues. Germline V gene sequence: CDR1 SGDLS, CDR2 YYNGEE. The ends lost 1 base at V and 6 bases at J; junction bases unmatched: 10.

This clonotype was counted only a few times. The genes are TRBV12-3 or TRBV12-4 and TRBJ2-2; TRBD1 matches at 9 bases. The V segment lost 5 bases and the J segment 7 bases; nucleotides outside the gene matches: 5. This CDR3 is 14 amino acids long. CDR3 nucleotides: TGTGCCAGCAGTAGGGACAGGGTACACGGGGAGCTGTTTTTT. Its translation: CASSRDRVHGELFF.

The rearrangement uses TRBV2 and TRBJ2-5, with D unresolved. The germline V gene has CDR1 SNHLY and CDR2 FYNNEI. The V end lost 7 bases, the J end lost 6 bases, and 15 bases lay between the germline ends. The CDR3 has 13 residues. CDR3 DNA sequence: TGTGCCAGCACCGGACCCCCGTCGCAGACCCAGTACTTC. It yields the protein CASTGPPSQTQYF.

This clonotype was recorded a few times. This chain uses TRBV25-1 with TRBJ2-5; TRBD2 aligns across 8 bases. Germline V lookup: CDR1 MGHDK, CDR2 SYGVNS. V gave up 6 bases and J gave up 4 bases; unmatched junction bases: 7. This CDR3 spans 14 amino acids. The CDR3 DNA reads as TGTGCCAGCAGAGGACTAGCAAGGGGAGAGACCCAGTACTTC. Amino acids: CASRGLARGETQYF.

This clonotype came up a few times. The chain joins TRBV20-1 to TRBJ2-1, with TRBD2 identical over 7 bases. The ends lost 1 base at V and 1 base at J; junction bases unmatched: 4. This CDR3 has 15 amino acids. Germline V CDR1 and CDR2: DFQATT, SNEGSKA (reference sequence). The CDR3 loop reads CSARVAGGSYNEQFF. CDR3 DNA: TGCAGTGCTAGAGTAGCGGGTGGGTCCTACAATGAGCAGTTCTTC.

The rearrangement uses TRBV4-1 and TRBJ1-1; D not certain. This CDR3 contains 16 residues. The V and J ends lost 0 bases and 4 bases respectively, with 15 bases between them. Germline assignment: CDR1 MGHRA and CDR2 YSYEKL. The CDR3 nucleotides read TGCGCCAGCAGCCAAGATCGGAGGGCCCGGGGCACTGAAGCTTTCTTT. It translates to CASSQDRRARGTEAFF.

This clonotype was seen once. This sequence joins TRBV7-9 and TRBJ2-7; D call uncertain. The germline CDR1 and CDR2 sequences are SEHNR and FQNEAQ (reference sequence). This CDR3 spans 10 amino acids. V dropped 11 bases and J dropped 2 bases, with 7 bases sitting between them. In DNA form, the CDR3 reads TGTGCCCCAGACGCCTACGAGCAGTACTTC. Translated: CAPDAYEQYF.

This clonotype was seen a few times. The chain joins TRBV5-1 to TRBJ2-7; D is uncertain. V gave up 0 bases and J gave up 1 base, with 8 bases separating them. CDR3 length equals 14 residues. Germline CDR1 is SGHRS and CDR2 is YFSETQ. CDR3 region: CASSLASESYEQYF. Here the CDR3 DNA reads TGCGCCAGCAGCTTGGCTTCAGAGTCCTACGAGCAGTACTTC.

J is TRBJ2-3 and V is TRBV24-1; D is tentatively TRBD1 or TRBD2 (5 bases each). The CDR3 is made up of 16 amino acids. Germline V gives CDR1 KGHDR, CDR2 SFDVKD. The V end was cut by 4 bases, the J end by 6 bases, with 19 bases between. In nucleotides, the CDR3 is TGTGCCACCAGTGACGCAGGGACGGAGTCGGGGGATACGCAGTATTTT. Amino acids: CATSDAGTESGDTQYF.

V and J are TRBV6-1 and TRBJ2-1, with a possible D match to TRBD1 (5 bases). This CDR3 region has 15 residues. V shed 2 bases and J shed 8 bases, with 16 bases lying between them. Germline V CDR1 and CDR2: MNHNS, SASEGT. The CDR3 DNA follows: TGTGCCAGCAGTGAACGACGTTACAGGTTCGATGAGCAGTTCTTC. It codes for CASSERRYRFDEQFF.

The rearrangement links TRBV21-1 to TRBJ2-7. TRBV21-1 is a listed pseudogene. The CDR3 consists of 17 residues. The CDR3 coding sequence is TGTGCCAGCAGCAAAGCCCTTCGGGGATCGATCTCCTACGAGCAGTACTTC. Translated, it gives CASSKALRGSISYEQYF.